A single sample gave rise to the 24 T cell receptor beta chains below, sequenced in a study of blood T cells in healthy people across ages. Alongside a J-beta primer mix, a sample-barcoded 5' primer served in a second PCR lasting roughly 6 to 11 cycles. TCRdb reanalysed the 5' RACE reads using MiXCR and keeps one entry per CDR3 protein. The sample includes about a million distinct CDR3 sequences, 45% to 60% of them seen just once. Source material: blood. All receptors derive from a woman aged 60 to 75 in good health.

This clonotype was picked up a small number of times. The gene calls are TRBV7-3 and TRBJ2-5; the D gene is possibly TRBD2 (5 bases). The V end was cut by 2 bases, the J end by 13 bases, with 14 bases between. CDR1 and CDR2 from the germline V gene are SGHTA and FQGTGA. This CDR3 contains 12 residues. CDR3 residues: CASSLPWPSGYF. Written as DNA, the CDR3 is TGTGCCAGCAGCTTACCCTGGCCCAGCGGGTACTTC.

The rearrangement links TRBV15 to TRBJ1-6, with D perhaps TRBD1 (5 bases). Per the germline V gene, CDR1 is LNHNV and CDR2 is YYDKDF (reference sequence). The length of the CDR3 is 16 residues. V was clipped by 4 bases and J by 10 bases, with 20 bases between them. This chain's CDR3 is CATSTRRTSSNSPLHF. CDR3 in DNA: TGTGCCACCAGCACCCGCCGGACATCCTCCAACTCACCCCTCCACTTT. Filled out from reference TRBV15 and TRBJ1-6, the complete variable domain reads DAMVIQNPRYQVTQFGKPVTLSCSQTLNHNVMYWYQQKSSQAPKLLFHYYDKDFNNEADTPDNFQSRRPNTSFCFLDIRSPGLGDTAMYLCATSTRRTSSNSPLHFGNGTRLTVT.

The gene calls are TRBV7-2 and TRBJ1-5; possible D gene TRBD1, 6 bases. The CDR3 is 14 amino acids. Trimming cost V 2 bases and J 9 bases, with 14 bases left between them. Germline assignment: CDR1 SGHTA and CDR2 FQGNSA. CDR3 amino acids: CASSLKGGLTPQHF. DNA of the CDR3: TGTGCCAGCAGCTTAAAGGGGGGGCTGACGCCCCAGCATTTT.

The chain uses TRBV20-1 and TRBJ2-1; a possible D gene is TRBD2 (5 bases). With 3 bases removed from V and 1 base from J, the gap between germline ends came to 16 bases. The V gene's germline CDR1 is DFQATT and CDR2 SNEGSKA (reference sequence). CDR3 length: 16 amino acids. The CDR3, as DNA: TGCAGTGCTAGGGCCTGGCGGAGAGGGTCCTACAATGAGCAGTTCTTC. This encodes CSARAWRRGSYNEQFF.

A word on this clonotype: This clone may be a read error of a much larger clone one base away. In DNA, the CDR3 is TGCAGCGTTTTGGCTCTGAGCAATGAGCAGTTCTTC. Its protein product is CSVLALSNEQFF. V usage is TRBV29-1 and J usage is TRBJ2-1; D uncertain. Germline lookup yields CDR1 SQVTM and CDR2 ANQGSEA. The CDR3 sequence is 12 residues long. V was cut by 5 bases and J by 6 bases, with 11 bases left in between.

This clonotype was seen ten or more times. The rearrangement joins TRBV29-1 to TRBJ2-7; the D is unclear. V was clipped by 6 bases and J by 2 bases, with 23 bases between them. The CDR3 runs 16 residues. The germline gives CDR1 SQVTM, CDR2 ANQGSEA. CDR3 sequence reads: CSVSRPLQSATYEQYF. Here the CDR3 DNA reads TGCAGCGTCTCCCGACCATTACAGAGTGCTACCTACGAGCAGTACTTC.

As DNA, the CDR3 is TGTGCCTGGGGGACGGTTGCTGGCACTGAAGCTTTCTTT. Encoded protein: CAWGTVAGTEAFF. The rearrangement uses TRBV30 and TRBJ1-1, with D possibly matching TRBD1 (5 bases). CDR1 is GTSNPN and CDR2 is SVGIG in the germline V gene (reference sequence). The CDR3 sequence is 13 residues long. V was shortened by 5 bases and J by 4 bases, with 14 bases between the two germline ends.

This clonotype was seen just once. This sequence joins TRBV20-1 and TRBJ2-4; D perhaps matches TRBD2 (6 bases). Germline V CDR1 and CDR2: DFQATT, SNEGSKA (reference sequence). The CDR3 is 13 residues long. Deletions cut 5 bases from V and 12 bases from J, with 20 bases between. CDR3 bases: TGCAGTGCTCTAGGACCCGGGACTGGAAATCAGTACTTC. Protein: CSALGPGTGNQYF.

The rearrangement links TRBV5-1 to TRBJ2-7; 11 bases align to TRBD1. Trimming at V came to 0 bases and at J to 5 bases, leaving 13 bases not matched to a gene. The germline gives CDR1 SGHRS, CDR2 YFSETQ. The CDR3 spans 18 residues. The CDR3 reads CASSLAQFAGTGGDEQYF. CDR3 sequence (DNA): TGCGCCAGCAGCTTGGCCCAATTCGCCGGGACAGGGGGAGACGAGCAGTACTTC.

This chain links TRBV3-1 with TRBJ1-4, with 7 bases matching TRBD1. CDR1 and CDR2 from the germline V gene are LGHDT and YNNKEL (reference sequence). Losses at the gene ends were 4 bases for V and 8 bases for J; bases not matched to a gene: 13. The CDR3 is 16 residues long. The CDR3 loop reads CASSLSDRRLKEKLFF. CDR3 in DNA: TGTGCCAGCAGCCTCTCGGACAGGCGGTTGAAAGAAAAACTGTTTTTT.

V gene TRBV11-2 combines with J gene TRBJ1-1, with unresolved D. Germline CDR1 SGHAT, CDR2 FQNNGV. CDR3 length equals 14 residues. Trimming left V 2 bases short and J 3 bases short, with 10 bases between. CDR3: CASSLSVFYTEAFF. CDR3 bases: TGTGCCAGCAGCTTATCAGTTTTTTACACTGAAGCTTTCTTT.

In this sample, this clonotype turned up once. The chain recombines TRBV5-1 with TRBJ2-5; 11 nucleotides line up with TRBD2. This CDR3 contains 15 residues. The V segment lost 5 bases and the J segment 11 bases; nucleotides outside the gene matches: 14. Germline V gene lookup returns CDR1 SGHRS and CDR2 YFSETQ. CDR3 DNA: TGCGCCAGCAGACTGACTAGCGGGGTATACAATGAGCAGTACTTC. Amino acids: CASRLTSGVYNEQYF.

This clonotype was picked up a small number of times. This chain joins TRBV20-1 and TRBJ2-5, with D tentatively TRBD2 (7 bases). With 2 bases removed from V and 7 bases from J, the gap between germline ends came to 17 bases. Germline CDR1 and CDR2: DFQATT and SNEGSKA (reference sequence). The CDR3 loop spans 14 amino acids. This CDR3 is CSARLPRGPGTQYF. In DNA, the CDR3 is TGCAGTGCTAGACTTCCGCGGGGGCCGGGGACCCAGTACTTC.

Only one count was recorded for this clonotype. The genes are TRBV6-6 and TRBJ2-1; 8 nucleotides agree with TRBD2. Germline assignment: CDR1 MNHNY and CDR2 SVGAGI (reference sequence). V was pared by 8 bases and J by 8 bases, with 11 bases of the junction left unmatched. CDR3 length equals 14 residues. CDR3: CASCPGLGSDEQFF. CDR3 nucleotides: TGTGCCAGCTGCCCGGGACTAGGGTCCGATGAGCAGTTCTTC.

The chain is built from TRBV4-3 and TRBJ1-1; no reliable D call. With 4 bases removed from V and 3 bases from J, the gap between germline ends came to 15 bases. The CDR3 is made up of 15 amino acids. CDR1 is LGHNA and CDR2 is YSLEER in the germline V gene. DNA for the CDR3: TGCGCCAGCAGCCCAATAAGTAGAGAGGACACTGAAGCTTTCTTT. It yields the protein CASSPISREDTEAFF.

V is TRBV9 and J is TRBJ2-4; D may be TRBD2 (6 bases). The J call may not be correct, given that the DNA end is closer to TRBJ2-5. The CDR3 extends over 15 amino acids. CDR1 SGDLS and CDR2 YYNGEE come from the germline V gene. The CDR3 sequence is CASSVVGGGGETQYF. In DNA form, the CDR3 reads TGTGCCAGCAGCGTAGTGGGGGGAGGCGGTGAGACCCAGTACTTC.

The chain combines TRBV27 with TRBJ2-5; D perhaps matches TRBD2 (5 bases). TRBJ2-7 matches the DNA end more closely, so the J call is doubtful. Germline assignment: CDR1 MNHEY and CDR2 SMNVEV (reference sequence). There are 14 residues in the CDR3. CDR3 sequence: CASRRTSSPYEQYF. CDR3 bases: TGTGCCAGCCGAAGAACTAGTTCTCCATACGAGCAGTACTTC.

This clonotype has just a few counts. The chain combines TRBV12-3 or TRBV12-4 with TRBJ2-1, with a weak D call TRBD1 (6 bases). V was shortened by 3 bases and J by 4 bases, with 10 bases between the two germline ends. This CDR3 is 14 amino acids long. CDR3 in DNA: TGTGCCAGCAGTTTTATTACAGGGTACAATGAGCAGTTCTTC. Its protein is CASSFITGYNEQFF.

The J gene is TRBJ2-5, the V gene TRBV6-5; TRBD1 aligns across 8 bases. V lost 4 bases, J lost 2 bases, and 6 bases stayed unmatched. The germline CDR1 and CDR2 sequences are MNHEY and SVGAGI. The CDR3 contains 15 residues. The CDR3 reads CASSSTRTGQETQYF. CDR3 nucleotide sequence: TGTGCCAGCAGTTCCACCCGGACAGGGCAAGAGACCCAGTACTTC.

This clonotype was observed a handful of times. The rearrangement links TRBV14 to TRBJ1-1, with D perhaps matching TRBD1 (5 bases). The CDR3 consists of 14 residues. Per the germline V gene, CDR1 is SGHDN and CDR2 is FVKESK. V was pared by 4 bases and J by 3 bases, with 12 bases between. CDR3 DNA: TGTGCCAGCAGCCTTGAAGGGGTCGACACTGAAGCTTTCTTT. As protein: CASSLEGVDTEAFF. The full variable domain, its missing parts supplied by reference TRBV14 and TRBJ1-1, is EAGVTQFPSHSVIEKGQTVTLRCDPISGHDNLYWYRRVMGKEIKFLLHFVKESKQDESGMPNNRFLAERTGGTYSTLKVQPAELEDSGVYFCASSLEGVDTEAFFGQGTRLTVV.

The chain links TRBV27 to TRBJ1-4; a possible D gene is TRBD1 (5 bases). The germline CDR1 and CDR2 sequences are MNHEY and SMNVEV (reference sequence). V lost 5 bases and J lost 1, with 11 bases in between. This CDR3 is 15 amino acids long. CDR3 nucleotides: TGTGCCAGCAGTCCAAGACAGTTAACTAATGAAAAACTGTTTTTT. It is translated as CASSPRQLTNEKLFF.

As concerns this clonotype: The junction departs from the called germline gene at one end, perhaps through a read error. The genes are TRBV7-9 and TRBJ2-3; D is possibly TRBD1 (5 bases). The CDR3 is 15 amino acids. Looked up from germline, CDR1 is SEHNR and CDR2 is FQNEAQ (reference sequence). CDR3 amino acids: CTSSLAGFETDTQYF. The CDR3 DNA sequence: TGTACCAGCAGCTTAGCAGGGTTTGAAACAGATACGCAGTATTTT.

A few counts support this clonotype. The chain links TRBV7-2 to TRBJ2-1; tentatively, D is TRBD1 (6 bases). This CDR3 has 15 residues. Looked up from germline, CDR1 is SGHTA and CDR2 is FQGNSA. The V end lost 1 base, the J end lost 9 bases, and 16 bases lay between the germline ends. CDR3 region: CASSLDRTRGSEQFF. In DNA form, the CDR3 reads TGTGCCAGCAGCTTAGATCGAACGAGGGGGTCTGAGCAGTTCTTC.

This clonotype was seen a few times. The chain employs TRBV7-9 and TRBJ2-5, with 9 bases fitting TRBD1. There are 15 residues in the CDR3. J gave up 3 bases and V 1 base, and 3 bases lay outside the gene matches. Germline values: CDR1 SEHNR, CDR2 FQNEAQ (reference sequence). The CDR3 DNA reads TGTGCCAGCAGCTTAGTGACAGGGGGGAAAGAGACCCAGTACTTC. As protein: CASSLVTGGKETQYF.